These T cell receptor beta chains were read from a single sample in a study of shared clonotypes between healthy human individuals. The data were produced by immunoSEQ multiplex PCR, yet TCRdb's version contains in-frame clones alone and is incomplete. The data contain some 2,100,000 clones, 90% to 97% of them singletons. The sequencing sample was made of naive CD4+ T cells sorted from blood. Receptors originate from a man in his late teens or twenties in good health. The CDR3 runs from the conserved cysteine through the conserved F or W. The D gene is left open where the match is weak. Size tells how often a clone was seen (once, few, many) or the class of an expanded clone, and some rows leave it out.

clone_size	v_call	d_call	j_call	cdr3_nt	cdr3_aa
.	TRBV27	.	TRBJ2-2	TGTGCCAGCAGTTTATCCTCATTTCCCGGGGAGCTGTTTTTT	CASSLSSFPGELFF
.	TRBV6-5	TRBD1	TRBJ1-2	TGTGCCAGCACCTCCGACAGGGATCAAAACTATGGCTACACCTTC	CASTSDRDQNYGYTF
.	TRBV6-5	TRBD1	TRBJ1-1	TGTGCCAGCAGTCCCCGGGACAGGGTGTGGACTGAAGCTTTCTTT	CASSPRDRVWTEAFF
.	TRBV5-6	.	TRBJ2-6	TGTGCCAGCAGCTTTAGGGGCGTGGGGGCTTTCTCCGTCCTGACTTTC	CASSFRGVGAFSVLTF
.	TRBV28	.	TRBJ1-4	TGTGCCGCTAAGGGTAGAAATGAAAAACTGTTTTTT	CAAKGRNEKLFF
.	TRBV30	.	TRBJ2-3	TGTGCCTGGAGTGTAGGCCCCCCAGATACGCAGTATTTT	CAWSVGPPDTQYF
.	TRBV7-6	.	TRBJ2-2	TGTGCCAGCAGCTTAACGCGAGGACCGAACACCGGGGAGCTGTTTTTT	CASSLTRGPNTGELFF
.	TRBV5-5	.	TRBJ2-2	TGTGCCAGCAGCCCGGGGACGACCGGGGAGCTGTTTTTT	CASSPGTTGELFF
.	TRBV6-5	.	TRBJ2-7	TGTGCCAGCCGGGACGTCACCTACGAGCAGTACTTC	CASRDVTYEQYF
.	TRBV28	.	TRBJ1-2	TGTGCCAGCAGTTTAGCCCAGGTTCCTTGGGCTGGCTACACCTTC	CASSLAQVPWAGYTF
.	TRBV19	TRBD1	TRBJ2-7	TGTGCCAGTAGTATAGTCCAGGGGGCCGGCTACGAGCAGTACTTC	CASSIVQGAGYEQYF
.	TRBV7-2	TRBD1	TRBJ2-7	TGTGCCAGCAGCCCCTGGACAGGGAGCTCCTACGAGCAGTACTTC	CASSPWTGSSYEQYF
.	TRBV6-5	.	TRBJ1-2	TGTGCCAGCAGTTACGGACCCGGAGGGCGGCAGGGTGGCTACACCTTC	CASSYGPGGRQGGYTF
.	TRBV6-5	.	TRBJ2-7	TGTGCCAGCAGTTCACGGTTAACCTACGAGCAGTACTTC	CASSSRLTYEQYF
.	TRBV5-1	.	TRBJ1-6	TGCGCCAGCAGCTTCTTCCTATGGGCAGGGCGGCAATCACCCCTCCACTTT	CASSFFLWAGRQSPLHF
.	TRBV5-1	TRBD1	TRBJ2-7	TGCGCCAGCAGCAGGGGGCCAGATAGCTACGAGCAGTACTTC	CASSRGPDSYEQYF
.	TRBV11-2	.	TRBJ2-1	TGTGCCAGCGGTGGAGGGAATGAGCAGTTCTTC	CASGGGNEQFF
once	TRBV6-5	TRBD1	TRBJ2-2	TGTGCCAGTAACAGGGGCGCGAACACCGGGGAGCTGTTTTTT	CASNRGANTGELFF
few	TRBV2	TRBD1	TRBJ2-2	TGTGCCAGCAGCGAACCGGGACAGGGAAAGTCAGGGGAGCTGTTTTTT	CASSEPGQGKSGELFF
.	TRBV5-1	.	TRBJ2-3	TGCGCCAGCAGCTTGGCAAGGACGAGGGGGAGCACAGATACGCAGTATTTT	CASSLARTRGSTDTQYF